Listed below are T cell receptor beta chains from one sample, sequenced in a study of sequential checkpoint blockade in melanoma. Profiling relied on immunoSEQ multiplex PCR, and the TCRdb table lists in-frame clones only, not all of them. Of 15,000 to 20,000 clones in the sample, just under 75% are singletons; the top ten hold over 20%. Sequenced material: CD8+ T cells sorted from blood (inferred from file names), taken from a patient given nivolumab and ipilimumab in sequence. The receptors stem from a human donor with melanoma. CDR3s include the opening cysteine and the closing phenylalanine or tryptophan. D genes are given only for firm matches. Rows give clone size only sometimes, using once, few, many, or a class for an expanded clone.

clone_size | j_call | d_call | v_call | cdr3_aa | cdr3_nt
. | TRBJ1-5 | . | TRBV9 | CASSADSSNQPQHF | TGTGCCAGCAGCGCTGACAGTAGCAATCAGCCCCAGCATTTT
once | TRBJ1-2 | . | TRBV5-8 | CASSFYSGPAYGYTF | TGTGCCAGCAGCTTTTACAGCGGCCCGGCCTATGGCTACACCTTC
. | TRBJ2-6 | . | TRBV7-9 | CASSPIRGANVLTF | TGTGCCAGCAGCCCCATTAGAGGGGCCAACGTCCTGACTTTC
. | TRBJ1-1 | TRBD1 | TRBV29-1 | CSVVSRGQGTEVGAFF | TGCAGCGTTGTTTCCCGAGGACAGGGGACGGAGGTGGGAGCTTTCTTT
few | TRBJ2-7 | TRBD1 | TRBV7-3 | CASSARTGFHEQYF | TGTGCCAGCAGCGCGAGGACAGGGTTCCACGAGCAGTACTTC
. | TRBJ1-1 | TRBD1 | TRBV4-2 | CASSQGTGNAEAFF | TGTGCCAGCAGCCAAGGGACAGGAAACGCTGAAGCTTTCTTT
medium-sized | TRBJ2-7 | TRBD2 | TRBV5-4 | CASSVLAGLSYEQYF | TGTGCCAGCAGCGTACTAGCGGGGCTCTCCTACGAGCAGTACTTC
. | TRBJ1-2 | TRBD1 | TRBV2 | CASREGQGSGYTF | TGTGCCAGCAGGGAAGGACAGGGAAGCGGCTACACCTTC
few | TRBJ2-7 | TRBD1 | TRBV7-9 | CASSSDRYEQYF | TGTGCCAGCAGCTCGGACAGGTACGAGCAGTACTTC
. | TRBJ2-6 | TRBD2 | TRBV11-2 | CASSLAGGAGANVLTF | TGTGCCAGCAGCTTAGCGGGAGGGGCTGGGGCCAACGTCCTGACTTTC
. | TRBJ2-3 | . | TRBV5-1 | CASSFSADFTDTQYF | TGCGCCAGCAGCTTTTCAGCGGATTTCACAGATACGCAGTATTTT
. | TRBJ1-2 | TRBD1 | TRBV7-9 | CASSVGQALLYGYTF | TGTGCCAGCAGCGTGGGACAGGCCCTTCTCTATGGCTACACCTTC
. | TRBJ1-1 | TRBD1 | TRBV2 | CASIRGIRTMNTEAFF | TGTGCCAGCATCAGGGGGATTAGAACCATGAACACTGAAGCTTTCTTT
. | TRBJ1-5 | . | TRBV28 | CASSSAGKQPQHF | TGTGCCAGCAGTTCGGCAGGGAAACAGCCCCAGCATTTT